The present T cell receptor (beta chain) was sequenced within a study of shared clonotypes between healthy human individuals. Study-wide results and limits: Clonotype sharing among donors likely depends on sequencing depth. The generation probabilities recorded for non-shared clonotypes fell below those of clonotypes shared by all four donors.

CDR3 length: 14 amino acids. Germline V CDR1 and CDR2: GTSNPN, SVGIG (reference sequence). V dropped 0 bases and J dropped 7 bases, with 12 bases sitting between them. The naive CD8 population came from CD45RO-negative cells selected for CCR7, without terminally differentiated effector memory CD45RA+ cells. Of note for this clone: The antigen is not known.

Sequencing was performed with immunoSEQ multiplex PCR; in TCRdb, only in-frame clones are kept and a portion is missing. The data hold about 2,200,000 clones, with about 92% observed a single time. The sample comprised naive CD8+ T cells from PBMCs. V and J are TRBV30 and TRBJ2-2, with TRBD2 as a possible D gene (6 bases). The origin of this receptor is a man aged 18 to 29 in good health. Some clones in this sample may be carry-over from other donors' samples. The DNA of the CDR3 is TGTGCCTGGAGTGTCACGGAGGGGTACGGGGAGCTGTTTTTT. Its protein product is CAWSVTEGYGELFF. Full variable domain (missing parts from reference TRBV30 and TRBJ2-2): SQTIHQWPATLVQPVGSPLSLECTVEGTSNPNLYWYRQAAGRGLQLLFYSVGIGQISSEVPQNLSASRPQDRQFILSSKKLLLSDSGFYLCAWSVTEGYGELFFGEGSRLTVL.